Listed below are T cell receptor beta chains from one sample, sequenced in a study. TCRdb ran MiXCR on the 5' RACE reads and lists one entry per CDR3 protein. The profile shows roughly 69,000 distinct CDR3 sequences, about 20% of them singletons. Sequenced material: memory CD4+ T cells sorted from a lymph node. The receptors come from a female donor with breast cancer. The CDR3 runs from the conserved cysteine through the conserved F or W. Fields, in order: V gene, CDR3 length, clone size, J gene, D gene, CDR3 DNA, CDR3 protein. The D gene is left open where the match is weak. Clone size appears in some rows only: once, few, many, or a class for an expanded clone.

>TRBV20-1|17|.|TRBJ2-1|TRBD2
TGCAGTGGCTGTAGATGGAGCGGGGAAAGAAACTACAATGAGCAGTTCTTC
CSGCRWSGERNYNEQFF
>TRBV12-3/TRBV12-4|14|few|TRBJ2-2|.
TGTGCCGGCAGTCCAAGGGTTAACACCGGGGAGCTGTTTTTT
CAGSPRVNTGELFF
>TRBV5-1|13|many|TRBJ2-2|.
TGCGCCAGCAGCTTGGACGGCACCGGGGAGCTGTTTTTT
CASSLDGTGELFF
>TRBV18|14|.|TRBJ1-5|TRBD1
TGTGCCAGCTCACTCGGACAGGGAGGGGGGCCCCAGCATTTT
CASSLGQGGGPQHF
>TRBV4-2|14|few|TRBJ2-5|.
TGTGCCAGCAGCCTTAGAAGGACAGAAGCGACCCAGTACTTC
CASSLRRTEATQYF
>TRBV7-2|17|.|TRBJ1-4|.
TGTGCCAGCAGCTTAAATAGGGGACGGTCAACTAATGAAAAACTGTTTTTT
CASSLNRGRSTNEKLFF
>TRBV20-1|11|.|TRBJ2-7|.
TGCAGTGCTAGACAGGGCTACGAGCAGTACTTC
CSARQGYEQYF
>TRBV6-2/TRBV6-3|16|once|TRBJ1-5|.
TGTGCCAGCACCGTAGCCCGCAGAATCAGCAATCAGCCCCAGCGTTTT
CASTVARRISNQPQRF
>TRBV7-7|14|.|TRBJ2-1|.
TGTGCTAGCAGCGCCCAACAGGGTAGGGGTGAGCAGTTCTTC
CASSAQQGRGEQFF
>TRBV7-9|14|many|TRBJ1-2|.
TGTGCCAGCATCAAACAGGGTCTCTTAGATGGCTACACCTTC
CASIKQGLLDGYTF
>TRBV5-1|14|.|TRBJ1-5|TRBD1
TGCGCCAGCAGCTCCCAGGGGGAGGGTCAGCCCCAGCATTTT
CASSSQGEGQPQHF
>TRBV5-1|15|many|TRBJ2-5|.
TGCGCCAGCAGCTTGACAGGGTACTCCTCAGAGACCCAGTACTTC
CASSLTGYSSETQYF
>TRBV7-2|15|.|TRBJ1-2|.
TGTGCCAGCACCTTAATGTCGGGGACCATAAGTGGCTACACCTTC
CASTLMSGTISGYTF
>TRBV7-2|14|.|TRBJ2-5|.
TGTGCCAGCAGCTTATCCCCGCCACAAGAGACCCAGTACTTC
CASSLSPPQETQYF
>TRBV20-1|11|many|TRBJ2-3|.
TGCAGTGCTACGACGGTAGATACGCAGTATTTT
CSATTVDTQYF
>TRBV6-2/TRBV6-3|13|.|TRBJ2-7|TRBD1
TGTGCCAGCCGGGACAGGGGTTCCTACGAGCAGTACTTC
CASRDRGSYEQYF
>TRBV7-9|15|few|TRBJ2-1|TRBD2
TGTGCCAGCAGCGTACCGGGACTAGCTTCCAATGAGCAGTTCTTC
CASSVPGLASNEQFF
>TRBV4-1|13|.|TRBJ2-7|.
TGCGCCAGCAGCCAACAGACCTTCTACGAGCAGTACTTC
CASSQQTFYEQYF
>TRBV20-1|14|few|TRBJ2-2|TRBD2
TGCAGTGCTAGAGAGACTAGCGAGGCCGGGGAGCTGTTTTTT
CSARETSEAGELFF
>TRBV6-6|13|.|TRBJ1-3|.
.
CASKVGSGNTKYF
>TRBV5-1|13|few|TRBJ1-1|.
TGCGCCAGCAGCTTGGGACAGAATGGAATGGCTTTCTTT
CASSLGQNGMAFF
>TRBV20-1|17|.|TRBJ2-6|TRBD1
TGCAGTGCAACCTCCGGGACAGGGACATCTGGGGCCAACGTCCTGACTTTC
CSATSGTGTSGANVLTF
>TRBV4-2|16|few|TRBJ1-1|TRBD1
TGTGCCAGCAGCCACGTCGGAGGACAGGGCGACACTGAAGCTTTCTTT
CASSHVGGQGDTEAFF
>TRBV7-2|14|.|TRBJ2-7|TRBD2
TGTGCCAGCAGCCTTGGGGAGGGACTACGAGTGCAGTACTTC
CASSLGEGLRVQYF
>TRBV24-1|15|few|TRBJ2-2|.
TGTGCCACTAGTGAACCGGGACGTAAGACCGGGGAGCTGTTTTTT
CATSEPGRKTGELFF
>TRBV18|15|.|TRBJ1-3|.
TGTGCCAGCTCACCTCCGACAGTCTCTGGAAACACCATATATTTT
CASSPPTVSGNTIYF
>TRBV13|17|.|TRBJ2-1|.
TGTGCCAGCAGCTTATCTGCCTCGGGAATATCCTACAATGAGCAGTTCTTC
CASSLSASGISYNEQFF
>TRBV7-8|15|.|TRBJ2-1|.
TGTGCCAGCAGCCCTGGGGCCTTCTACGGGGATGAGCAGTTCTTC
CASSPGAFYGDEQFF
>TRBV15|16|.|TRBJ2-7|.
TGTGCCACCAGCAGACCTACATCAGGGAATACCTACGAGCAGTACTTC
CATSRPTSGNTYEQYF
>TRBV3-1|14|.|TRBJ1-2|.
TGTGCCAGCAGCCAAGGGTCAGGGCACTATGGCTACACCTTC
CASSQGSGHYGYTF
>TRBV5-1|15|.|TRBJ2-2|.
TGCGCCAGCAGCGCAAGGGAGGGGGCCACCGGGGAGCTGTTTTTT
CASSAREGATGELFF
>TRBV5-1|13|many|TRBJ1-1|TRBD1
TGCGCCAGCATCGGACAGGAGAACACTGAAGCTTTCTTT
CASIGQENTEAFF
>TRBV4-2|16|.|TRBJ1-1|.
TGTGCCAGCAGCCAAGTAGAGACAAAAGGGGACACTGGAGCTTTCTTT
CASSQVETKGDTGAFF
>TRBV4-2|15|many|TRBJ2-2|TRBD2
TGTGCCAGCAGCCCGACTAGCGGGAGGACCGGGGAGCTGTTTTTT
CASSPTSGRTGELFF
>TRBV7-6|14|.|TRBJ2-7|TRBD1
TGTGCCAGCAGCGCAGGGACAGACTCCTACGAGCAGTACTTC
CASSAGTDSYEQYF
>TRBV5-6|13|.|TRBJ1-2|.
TGTGCCAGCAGCGAAGACAGTAAACGCGGCTACACCTTC
CASSEDSKRGYTF
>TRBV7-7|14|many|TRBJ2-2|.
TGTGCTAGCAGCTATAGAACGAACACCGGGGAGCTGTTTTTT
CASSYRTNTGELFF
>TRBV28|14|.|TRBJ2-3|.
TGTGCCAGCAGTCGTGGGTCTAGCACAGATACGCAGTATTTT
CASSRGSSTDTQYF
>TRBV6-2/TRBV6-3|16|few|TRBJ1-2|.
TGTGCCAGCAGTTACCCGGACGAACTAATGACTCGGGGCTACACCTTC
CASSYPDELMTRGYTF
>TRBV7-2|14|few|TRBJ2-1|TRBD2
TGTGCCAGCAGCTTAGGACTAGCGAACAATGAGCAGTTCTTC
CASSLGLANNEQFF
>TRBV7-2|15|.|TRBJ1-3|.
TGTGCCAGCAGCTTATATCGGGTCTCTGGAAACACCATATATTTT
CASSLYRVSGNTIYF
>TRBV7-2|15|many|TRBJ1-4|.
TGTGCCAGCAGCTTAGGCTCCTCCTCCTGGGAAAAACTGTTTTTT
CASSLGSSSWEKLFF
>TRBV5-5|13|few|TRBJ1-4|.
TGTGCCAGCAGCTTGGGATCTTCTGAAAAACTGTTTTTT
CASSLGSSEKLFF
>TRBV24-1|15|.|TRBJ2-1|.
.
CATSDSGQAYNEQFF
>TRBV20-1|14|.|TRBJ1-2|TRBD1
TGCAGTGCCTTTAGATCGAACAGGGGGCATGGCTACACCTTC
CSAFRSNRGHGYTF
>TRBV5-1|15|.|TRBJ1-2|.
TGCGCCAGCAGCTTGGCAGTCGGGTTCGCCACCAACTACACCTTC
CASSLAVGFATNYTF
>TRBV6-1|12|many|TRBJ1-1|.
TGTGCCAGCAGTCCAGGGGCACTTAAAGCTTTCTTT
CASSPGALKAFF
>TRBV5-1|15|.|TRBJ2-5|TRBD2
TGCGCCAGCAGCGGAGGGACTAGCGGGCAAGAGACCCAGTACTTC
CASSGGTSGQETQYF
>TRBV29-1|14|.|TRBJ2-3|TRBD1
TGCAGCGTTGATGACAGGGCCATCGAAGGTACGCAGTATTTT
CSVDDRAIEGTQYF
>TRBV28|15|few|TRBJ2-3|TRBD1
TGTGCCAGCAGTCACAGGGGGCTTCCCACAGATACGCAGTATTTT
CASSHRGLPTDTQYF
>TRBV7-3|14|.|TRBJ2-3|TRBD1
TGTGCCAGCAGCCCTAGACAGGGGACAGATACGCAGTATTTT
CASSPRQGTDTQYF
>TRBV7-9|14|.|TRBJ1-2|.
TGTGCCAGCAGCTTAGACGCAGGGAAAGATGGCTACACCTTC
CASSLDAGKDGYTF
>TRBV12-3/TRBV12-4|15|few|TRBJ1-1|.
TGTGCCAGCAGTCCCCGGACCAGGGGAAAGGCTGAAGCTTTCTTT
CASSPRTRGKAEAFF
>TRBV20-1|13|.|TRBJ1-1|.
TGCAGTGCTAGAGGGCCCTCGGGGACTGAAGCTTTCTTT
CSARGPSGTEAFF
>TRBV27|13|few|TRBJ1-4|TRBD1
TGTGCCAGCTCGTGGGACAGGGAAGGAAAACTGTTTTTT
CASSWDREGKLFF
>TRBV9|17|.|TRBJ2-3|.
TGTGCCAGCAGCTCAATCTCATGGACAGACTTCACAGATACGCAGTATTTT
CASSSISWTDFTDTQYF
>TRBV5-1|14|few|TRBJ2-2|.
TGCGCCAGCAGGGTCGGAACGAACACCGGGGAGCTGTTTTTT
CASRVGTNTGELFF